The sequence of this T cell receptor beta chain was determined in a study of cytomegalovirus exposure and HLA in healthy donors. General observations from the study: The study flagged some 170 TCR beta chains as cytomegalovirus-associated.

Only in-frame clones appear in the TCRdb table, and some are missing; sequencing was by immunoSEQ multiplex PCR. The data hold over 150,000 clones, with about 90% observed a single time. Worth noting for this clone: Its target is unknown.

This TCR derives from a woman aged 25-40 years in good health and CMV-seronegative. The specimen sequenced was PBMCs.

CDR3 in amino acids: CASSQDPGRSSYEQYF. CDR3 DNA sequence: TGCGCCAGCAGCCAAGACCCAGGGCGCAGCTCCTACGAGCAGTACTTC. The chain recombines TRBV4-3 with TRBJ2-7, with a weak D call TRBD1 (5 bases). The CDR3 length is 16 residues. The V end lost 0 bases, the J end lost 0 bases, and 12 bases lay between the germline ends. Germline V lookup: CDR1 LGHNA, CDR2 YSLEER.